This T cell receptor beta chain was captured by sequencing in a study of radiotherapy plus CTLA-4 blockade in lung cancer. Focal radiation plus CTLA-4 blockade with ipilimumab was given to patients with chemo-refractory metastatic non-small-cell lung cancer. As regards this clone: What it recognizes is unknown.

The CDR3 length is 15 residues. V was clipped by 0 bases and J by 2 bases, with 9 bases between them. CDR1 is SGDLS, CDR2 YYNGEE, per germline. Broader study findings: Early blood T cell clone changes and increased post-radiation serum interferon-beta were reportedly the strongest response predictors.

Data came from immunoSEQ multiplex PCR; TCRdb stores just in-frame clones and leaves some out. The sample shows 45,000 or so clones, approximately 76% of them seen only once. The source material was peripheral blood, sampled from a patient treated with radiotherapy plus ipilimumab. The chain joins TRBV9 to TRBJ1-5, with D hard to call. This sequence was found in a human donor with non-small cell lung cancer who had stable disease on radiotherapy plus ipilimumab. The CDR3 is CASSVGAGGNQPQHF. The CDR3 nucleotides read TGTGCCAGCAGCGTAGGGGCAGGCGGCAATCAGCCCCAGCATTTT.